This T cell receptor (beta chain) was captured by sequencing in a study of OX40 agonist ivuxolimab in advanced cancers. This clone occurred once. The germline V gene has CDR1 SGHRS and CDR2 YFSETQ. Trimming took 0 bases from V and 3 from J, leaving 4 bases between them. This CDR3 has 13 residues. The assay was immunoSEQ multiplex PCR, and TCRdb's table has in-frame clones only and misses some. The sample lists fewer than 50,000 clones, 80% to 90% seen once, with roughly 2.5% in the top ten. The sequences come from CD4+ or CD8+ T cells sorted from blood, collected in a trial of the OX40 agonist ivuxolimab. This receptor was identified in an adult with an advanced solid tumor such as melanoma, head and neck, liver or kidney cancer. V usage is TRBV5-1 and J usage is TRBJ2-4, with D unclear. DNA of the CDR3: TGCGCCAGCAGCTTGGAAAGCAAAAACATTCAGTACTTC. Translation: CASSLESKNIQYF.